This T cell receptor (beta chain) was sequenced in a study of blood T cell repertoires in COVID-19. The data were produced by immunoSEQ multiplex PCR, yet TCRdb's version contains in-frame clones alone and is incomplete. The repertoire holds about 35,000 clones, with approximately 78% as singletons. This CDR3 comprises 12 residues. Germline V CDR1 and CDR2: SGHAT, FQNNGV. Trimming took 8 bases from V and 0 from J, leaving 8 bases between them. The origin of this receptor is an elderly man with active or convalescent COVID-19. Sequencing was performed on peripheral blood. The chain recombines TRBV11-2 with TRBJ2-7; D gene uncertain. The CDR3 spells CASSLSSYEQYF. In DNA form, the CDR3 reads TGTGCCAGCTCTCTGAGCTCCTACGAGCAGTACTTC.